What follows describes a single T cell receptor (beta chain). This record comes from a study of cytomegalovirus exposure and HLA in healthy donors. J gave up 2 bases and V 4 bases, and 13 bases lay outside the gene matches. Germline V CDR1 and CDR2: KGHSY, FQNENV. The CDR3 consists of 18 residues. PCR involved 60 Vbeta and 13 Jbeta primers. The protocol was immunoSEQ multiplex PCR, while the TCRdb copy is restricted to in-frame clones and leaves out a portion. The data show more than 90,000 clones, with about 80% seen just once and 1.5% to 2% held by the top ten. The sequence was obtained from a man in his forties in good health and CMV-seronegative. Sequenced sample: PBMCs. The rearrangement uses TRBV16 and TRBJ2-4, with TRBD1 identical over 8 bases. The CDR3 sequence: CASSLSFGQGDTKNIQYF. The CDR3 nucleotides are TGTGCCAGCAGCCTGTCTTTTGGACAGGGAGACACCAAAAACATTCAGTACTTC.